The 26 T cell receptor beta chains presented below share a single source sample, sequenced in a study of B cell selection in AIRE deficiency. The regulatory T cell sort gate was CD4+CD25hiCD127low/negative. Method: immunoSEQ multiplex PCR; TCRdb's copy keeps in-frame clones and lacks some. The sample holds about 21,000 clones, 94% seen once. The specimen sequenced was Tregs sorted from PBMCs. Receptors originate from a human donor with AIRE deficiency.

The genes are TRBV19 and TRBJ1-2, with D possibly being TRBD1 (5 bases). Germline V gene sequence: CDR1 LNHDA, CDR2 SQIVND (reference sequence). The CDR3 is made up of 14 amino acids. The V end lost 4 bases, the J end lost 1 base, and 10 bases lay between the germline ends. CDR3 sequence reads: CASSRPGLNYGYTF. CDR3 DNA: TGTGCCAGTAGTAGGCCAGGGCTTAACTATGGCTACACCTTC.

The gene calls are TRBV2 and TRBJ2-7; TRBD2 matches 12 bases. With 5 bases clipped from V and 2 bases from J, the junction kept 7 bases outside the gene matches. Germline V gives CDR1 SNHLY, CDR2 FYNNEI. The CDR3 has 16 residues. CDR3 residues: CASSRRTSGKTYEQYF. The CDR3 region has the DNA TGTGCCAGCAGTCGTAGGACTAGCGGGAAGACCTACGAGCAGTACTTC.

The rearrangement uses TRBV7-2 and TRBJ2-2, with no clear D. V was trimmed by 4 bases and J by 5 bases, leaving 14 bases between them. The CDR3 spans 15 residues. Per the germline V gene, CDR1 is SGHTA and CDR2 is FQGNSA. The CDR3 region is CASSSIGRRTGELFF. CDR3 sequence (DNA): TGTGCCAGCAGCTCGATTGGCAGGAGAACCGGGGAGCTGTTTTTT.

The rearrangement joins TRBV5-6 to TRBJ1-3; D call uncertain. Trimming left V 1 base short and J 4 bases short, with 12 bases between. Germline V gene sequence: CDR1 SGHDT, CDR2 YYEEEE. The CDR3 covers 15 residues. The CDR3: CASSLFFGYGNTIYF. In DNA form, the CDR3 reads TGTGCCAGCAGCTTGTTTTTTGGGTACGGAAACACCATATATTTT.

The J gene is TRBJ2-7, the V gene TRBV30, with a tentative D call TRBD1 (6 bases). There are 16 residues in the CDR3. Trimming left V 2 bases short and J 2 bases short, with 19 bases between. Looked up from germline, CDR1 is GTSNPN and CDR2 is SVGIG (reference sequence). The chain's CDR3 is CAWSPNHRASPYEQYF. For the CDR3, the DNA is TGTGCCTGGAGTCCGAACCACAGGGCCTCTCCCTACGAGCAGTACTTC.

The CDR3 DNA is TGTGCCAGCAGCCTCCCCTACGAGCAGTACTTC. The encoded protein is CASSLPYEQYF. The V gene is TRBV2, the J gene TRBJ2-7; D gene unclear. This CDR3 region has 11 residues. V dropped 6 bases and J dropped 2 bases, with 5 bases sitting between them. CDR1 is SNHLY, CDR2 FYNNEI, per germline.

CDR3 in DNA: TGTGCCAGTAGTATCGTGTGGGGACCGGGGTACGAGCAGTACTTC. It is translated as CASSIVWGPGYEQYF. The gene calls are TRBV19 and TRBJ2-7; D is tentatively TRBD1 or TRBD2 (5 bases each). Germline V CDR1 and CDR2: LNHDA, SQIVND (reference sequence). V was trimmed by 3 bases and J by 4 bases, leaving 16 bases between them. The CDR3 length is 15 residues.

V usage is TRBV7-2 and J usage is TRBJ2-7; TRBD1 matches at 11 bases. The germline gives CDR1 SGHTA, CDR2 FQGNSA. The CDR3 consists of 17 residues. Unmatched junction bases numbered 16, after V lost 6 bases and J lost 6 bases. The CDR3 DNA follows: TGTGCCAGCAGTCCCGGGACAGGGGGGCGGGAGCCCCTCGAGCAGTACTTC. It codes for CASSPGTGGREPLEQYF.

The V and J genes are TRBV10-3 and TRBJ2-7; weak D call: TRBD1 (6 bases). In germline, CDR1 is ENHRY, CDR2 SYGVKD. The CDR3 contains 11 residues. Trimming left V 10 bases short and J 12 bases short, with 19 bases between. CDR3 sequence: CATTTGNYPYF. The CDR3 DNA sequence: TGTGCCACCACTACAGGGAATTATCCGTACTTC.

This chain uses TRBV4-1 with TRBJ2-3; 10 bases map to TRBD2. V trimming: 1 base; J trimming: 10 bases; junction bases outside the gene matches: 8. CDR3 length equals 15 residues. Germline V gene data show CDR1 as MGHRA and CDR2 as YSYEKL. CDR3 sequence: CASSQVLAGGGAQYF. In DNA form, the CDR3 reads TGCGCCAGCAGCCAAGTCTTAGCGGGAGGCGGTGCGCAGTATTTT.

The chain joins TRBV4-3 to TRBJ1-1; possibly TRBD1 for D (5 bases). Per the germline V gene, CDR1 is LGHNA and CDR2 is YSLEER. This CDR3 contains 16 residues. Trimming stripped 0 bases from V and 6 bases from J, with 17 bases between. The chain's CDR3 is CASSQDGLGGRAEAFF. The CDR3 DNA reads TGCGCCAGCAGCCAAGATGGGTTGGGGGGTAGGGCTGAAGCTTTCTTT.

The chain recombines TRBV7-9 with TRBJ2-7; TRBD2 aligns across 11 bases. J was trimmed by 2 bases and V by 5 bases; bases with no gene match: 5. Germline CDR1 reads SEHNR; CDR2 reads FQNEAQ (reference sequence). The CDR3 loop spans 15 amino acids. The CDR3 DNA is TGTGCCAGCAGCCTATCACTAGCGGGAGCCTACGAGCAGTACTTC. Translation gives CASSLSLAGAYEQYF.

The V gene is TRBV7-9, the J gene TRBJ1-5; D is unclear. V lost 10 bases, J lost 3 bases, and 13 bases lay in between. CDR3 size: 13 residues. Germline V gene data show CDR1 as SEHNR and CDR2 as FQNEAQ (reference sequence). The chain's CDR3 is CATRGLTNQPQHF. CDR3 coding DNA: TGTGCCACCCGGGGTTTGACCAATCAGCCCCAGCATTTT.

The CDR3 nucleotides read TGTGCCAGCAGCGTAGGGGGCGGGTCGAGCTCCTACAATGAGCAGTTCTTC. It encodes CASSVGGGSSSYNEQFF. The chain has TRBV9 and TRBJ2-1, with D perhaps being TRBD1 or TRBD2 (5 bases each). Germline V CDR1 and CDR2: SGDLS, YYNGEE. The V and J ends lost 0 bases and 0 bases respectively, with 13 bases between them. The CDR3 covers 17 residues.

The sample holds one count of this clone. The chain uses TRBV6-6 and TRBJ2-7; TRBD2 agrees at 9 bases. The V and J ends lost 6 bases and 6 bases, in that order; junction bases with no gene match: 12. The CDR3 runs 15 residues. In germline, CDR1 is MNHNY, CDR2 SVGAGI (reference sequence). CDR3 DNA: TGTGCCAGCAGAGTAGCGGGAGCCTTTATTAGCGAGCAGTACTTC. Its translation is CASRVAGAFISEQYF.

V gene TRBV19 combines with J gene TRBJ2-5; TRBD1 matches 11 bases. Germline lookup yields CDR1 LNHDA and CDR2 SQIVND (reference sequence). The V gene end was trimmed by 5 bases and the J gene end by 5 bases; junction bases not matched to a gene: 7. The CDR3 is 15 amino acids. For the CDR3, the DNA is TGTGCCAGTAGTCGGACAGGGGGCAATTGGGAGACCCAGTACTTC. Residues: CASSRTGGNWETQYF.

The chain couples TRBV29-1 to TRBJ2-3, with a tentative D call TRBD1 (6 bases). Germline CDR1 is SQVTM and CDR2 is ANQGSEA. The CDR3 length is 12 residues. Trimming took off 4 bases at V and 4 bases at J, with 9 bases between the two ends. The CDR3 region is CSVGGGADTQYF. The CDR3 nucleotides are TGCAGCGTTGGTGGGGGCGCAGATACGCAGTATTTT.

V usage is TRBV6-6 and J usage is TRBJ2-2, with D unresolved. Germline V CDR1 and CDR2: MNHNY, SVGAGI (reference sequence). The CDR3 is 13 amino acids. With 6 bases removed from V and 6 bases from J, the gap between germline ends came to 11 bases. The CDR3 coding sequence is TGTGCCAGCAGAAGAGAGAATTCCGGGGAGCTGTTTTTT. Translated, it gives CASRRENSGELFF.

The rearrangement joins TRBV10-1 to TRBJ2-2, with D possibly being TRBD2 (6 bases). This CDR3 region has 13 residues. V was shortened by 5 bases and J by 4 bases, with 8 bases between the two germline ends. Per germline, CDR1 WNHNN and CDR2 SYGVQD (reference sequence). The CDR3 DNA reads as TGCGCCAGCAGTTTTAGCGGCACCGGGGAGCTGTTTTTT. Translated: CASSFSGTGELFF.

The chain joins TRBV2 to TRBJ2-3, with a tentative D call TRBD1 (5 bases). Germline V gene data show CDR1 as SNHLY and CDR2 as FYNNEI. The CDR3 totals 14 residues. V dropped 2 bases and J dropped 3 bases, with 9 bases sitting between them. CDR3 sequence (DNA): TGTGCCAGCAGTGAACAGGGAAGTACAGATACGCAGTATTTT. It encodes CASSEQGSTDTQYF.

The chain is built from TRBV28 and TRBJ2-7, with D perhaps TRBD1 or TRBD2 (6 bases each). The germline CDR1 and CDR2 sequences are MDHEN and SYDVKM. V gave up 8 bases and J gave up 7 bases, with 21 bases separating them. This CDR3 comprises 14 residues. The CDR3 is CASAPPDRRGEQYF. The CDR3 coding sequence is TGTGCCAGCGCACCCCCTGACAGGAGGGGTGAGCAGTACTTC.

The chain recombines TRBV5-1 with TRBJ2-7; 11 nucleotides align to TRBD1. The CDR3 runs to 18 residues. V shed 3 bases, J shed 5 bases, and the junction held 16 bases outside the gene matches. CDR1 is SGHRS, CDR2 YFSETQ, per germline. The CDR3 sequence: CASSYGTGGSGFLDEQYF. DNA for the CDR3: TGCGCCAGCAGCTATGGGACAGGGGGTTCCGGATTCCTAGACGAGCAGTACTTC.

The DNA for the CDR3 is TGCGCCAGCAGCCTCAGCGGGAGCTCCTACGAGCAGTACTTC. Translated: CASSLSGSSYEQYF. The chain joins TRBV4-3 to TRBJ2-7; 8 nucleotides align to TRBD2. Unmatched junction bases numbered 2, after V lost 4 bases and J lost 0 bases. Per the germline V gene, CDR1 is LGHNA and CDR2 is YSLEER. The CDR3 has 14 residues.

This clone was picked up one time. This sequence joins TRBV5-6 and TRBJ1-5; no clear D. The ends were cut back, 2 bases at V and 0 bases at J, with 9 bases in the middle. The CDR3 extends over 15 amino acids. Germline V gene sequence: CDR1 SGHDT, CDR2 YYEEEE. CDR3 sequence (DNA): TGTGCCAGCAGCTTTGTGGGGAATAGCAATCAGCCCCAGCATTTT. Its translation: CASSFVGNSNQPQHF.

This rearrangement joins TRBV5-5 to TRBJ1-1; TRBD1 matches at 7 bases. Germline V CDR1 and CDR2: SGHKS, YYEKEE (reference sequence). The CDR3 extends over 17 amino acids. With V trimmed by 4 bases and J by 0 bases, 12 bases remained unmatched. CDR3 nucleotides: TGTGCCAGCAGCAAAGGGACAGCTACGTTCATGAACACTGAAGCTTTCTTT. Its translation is CASSKGTATFMNTEAFF.

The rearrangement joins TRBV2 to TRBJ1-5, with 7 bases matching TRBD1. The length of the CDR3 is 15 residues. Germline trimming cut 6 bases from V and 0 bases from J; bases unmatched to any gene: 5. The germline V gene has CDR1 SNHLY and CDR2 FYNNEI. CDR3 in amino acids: CASSRQGYSNQPQHF. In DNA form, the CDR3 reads TGTGCCAGCAGCCGACAGGGATATAGCAATCAGCCCCAGCATTTT.